A single sample is the source of the 30 T cell receptor beta chains below, sequenced in a study of Ad26.COV2.S vaccination and SARS-CoV-2 variants. The treatment: 15 to 20 received Ad26.COV2.S at low or high dose, single or two shots; about 5 received placebo; per-sample allocation not given. All samples were drawn on day 63, counting from the first vaccine or placebo injection. TCRdb's table, derived via immunoSEQ multiplex PCR, lists solely in-frame clones and lacks some. The sample lists some 340,000 clones, roughly 86% seen once, with around 2% in the top ten. Here the sequenced sample was peripheral blood, taken in a trial of Ad26.COV2.S vaccine versus placebo. The receptors derive from a person between 18 and 65 years old who received the Ad26.COV2.S COVID-19 vaccine or a placebo.

This clone came up once. This chain uses TRBV20-1 with TRBJ1-1; D is unresolved. The ends were cut back, 3 bases at V and 9 bases at J, with 14 bases in the middle. The CDR3 has 12 residues. Looked up from germline, CDR1 is DFQATT and CDR2 is SNEGSKA (reference sequence). Here the CDR3 reads CSASFSGIQAFF. Here the CDR3 DNA reads TGCAGTGCTAGTTTTTCGGGAATTCAAGCTTTCTTT.

The CDR3 here is CASSQETVSYEQYF. CDR3 sequence (DNA): TGTGCCAGCAGCCAAGAGACAGTCTCCTACGAGCAGTACTTC. J is TRBJ2-7 and V is TRBV3-1 (or the pseudogene TRBV3-2); perhaps TRBD1 as D (5 bases). The CDR3 is 14 residues long. Germline values: CDR1 LGHDT, CDR2 YNNKEL (reference sequence). With 0 bases removed from V and 0 bases from J, the gap between germline ends came to 6 bases.

Here the CDR3 DNA reads TGTGCCAGCAGTCGGACCCCTGGCCAAGAGACCCAGTACTTC. Amino acids: CASSRTPGQETQYF. The V call is TRBV2, the J call TRBJ2-5; the D is unclear. The germline gives CDR1 SNHLY, CDR2 FYNNEI. The CDR3 contains 14 residues. The V and J ends lost 5 bases and 1 base respectively, with 11 bases between them.

The J gene is TRBJ1-5, the V gene TRBV10-2; D call uncertain. There are 14 residues in the CDR3. CDR1 and CDR2 from the germline V gene are WSHSY and SAAADI. The V and J ends lost 0 bases and 3 bases respectively, with 6 bases between them. CDR3 sequence: CASSESGYNQPQHF. Written as DNA, the CDR3 is TGCGCCAGCAGTGAGTCAGGATACAATCAGCCCCAGCATTTT.

This clone is a singleton in its sample. The rearrangement links TRBV10-1 to TRBJ1-2; D is ambiguous. Germline loops: CDR1 WNHNN, CDR2 SYGVQD (reference sequence). The V gene lost 3 bases and the J gene lost 0 bases, with 8 bases spanning the gap. The CDR3 sequence is 14 residues long. The CDR3 DNA reads TGCGCCAGCAGTGATGTATCCCCTAACTATGGCTACACCTTC. Amino acids: CASSDVSPNYGYTF.

The chain is built from TRBV5-1 and TRBJ2-5; tentatively, D is TRBD1 or TRBD2 (6 bases each). Germline loops: CDR1 SGHRS, CDR2 YFSETQ. Trimming left V 3 bases short and J 3 bases short, with 15 bases between. CDR3 size: 15 residues. As DNA, the CDR3 is TGCGCCAGCAGCTCGGGGTCGGGGGCCGAAGAGACCCAGTACTTC. The encoded protein is CASSSGSGAEETQYF.

The V and J genes are TRBV24-1 and TRBJ2-1; the match to TRBD2 covers 14 bases. Germline V gene sequence: CDR1 KGHDR, CDR2 SFDVKD. The CDR3 consists of 15 residues. V gave up 4 bases and J gave up 9 bases; unmatched junction bases: 4. The CDR3: CATSDPGTSGGEQFF. The CDR3 region has the DNA TGTGCCACCAGTGACCCGGGGACTAGCGGGGGTGAGCAGTTCTTC.

The rearrangement joins TRBV5-1 to TRBJ2-2; tentative D call: TRBD2 (5 bases). The germline gives CDR1 SGHRS, CDR2 YFSETQ. Trimming left V 4 bases short and J 4 bases short, with 14 bases between. The CDR3 consists of 15 residues. CDR3 nucleotide sequence: TGCGCCAGCAGCCCCCTCCTCGGGGTCACCGGGGAGCTGTTTTTT. It encodes CASSPLLGVTGELFF.

The gene calls are TRBV4-2 and TRBJ1-4; 8 bases fit TRBD1. This CDR3 contains 15 residues. V lost 1 base, J lost 6 bases, and 4 bases stayed unmatched. Per the germline V gene, CDR1 is LGHNA and CDR2 is YNFKEQ. The CDR3 DNA sequence: TGTGCCAGCAGCCAAGTCGGACAGGGCGATGAAAAACTGTTTTTT. Amino acids: CASSQVGQGDEKLFF.

V and J are TRBV7-2 and TRBJ2-1; D not resolved. Germline-derived CDR1 and CDR2 are SGHTA and FQGNSA. The CDR3 consists of 13 residues. The germline V and J ends were trimmed by 6 bases and 0 bases, with 6 bases remaining between them. The CDR3 loop reads CASRRSSYNEQFF. CDR3 bases: TGTGCCAGCAGGCGGAGCTCCTACAATGAGCAGTTCTTC.

The chain combines TRBV11-2 with TRBJ2-7, with TRBD1 identical over 7 bases. Germline values: CDR1 SGHAT, CDR2 FQNNGV. V dropped 8 bases and J dropped 7; count of bases not matched to a gene: 11. This CDR3 contains 13 residues. The CDR3 sequence: CASGQTGSGEQYF. The CDR3 DNA sequence: TGTGCCAGCGGACAGACAGGGTCGGGGGAGCAGTACTTC.

This chain uses TRBV30 with TRBJ1-2, with 9 bases identical to TRBD1. J was trimmed by 6 bases and V by 4 bases; bases with no gene match: 3. From germline, CDR1 is GTSNPN and CDR2 SVGIG (reference sequence). The length of the CDR3 is 12 residues. CDR3 amino acids: CAWNTGGHGYTF. DNA for the CDR3: TGTGCCTGGAATACAGGGGGCCATGGCTACACCTTC. Using reference TRBV30 and TRBJ1-2 for the parts outside the CDR3, the full variable domain is SQTIHQWPATLVQPVGSPLSLECTVEGTSNPNLYWYRQAAGRGLQLLFYSVGIGQISSEVPQNLSASRPQDRQFILSSKKLLLSDSGFYLCAWNTGGHGYTFGSGTRLTVV.

In its sample, this clone was seen a few times. The DNA of the CDR3 is TGTGCCAGCAGCTTTATGGCAGGCCAGTATAGCAATCAGCCCCAGCATTTT. The encoded protein is CASSFMAGQYSNQPQHF. The rearrangement uses TRBV5-6 and TRBJ1-5; D gene uncertain. V dropped 2 bases and J dropped 0 bases, with 15 bases sitting between them. The CDR3 is made up of 17 amino acids. CDR1 and CDR2 from the germline V gene are SGHDT and YYEEEE.

The rearrangement uses TRBV3-1 (or the pseudogene TRBV3-2) and TRBJ2-5; 11 bases line up with TRBD1. The V gene's germline CDR1 is LGHDT and CDR2 YNNKEL (reference sequence). V was clipped by 2 bases and J by 4 bases; unmatched bases: 3. The CDR3 extends over 15 amino acids. CDR3 in DNA: TGTGCCAGCAGCCAATGGGGGACAGGGGGAGAGACCCAGTACTTC. Protein sequence: CASSQWGTGGETQYF.

This clone has a single count. This chain connects TRBV15 to TRBJ1-4; no firm D call. Germline lookup yields CDR1 LNHNV and CDR2 YYDKDF (reference sequence). This CDR3 is built from 13 residues. The germline V and J ends were trimmed by 5 bases and 7 bases, with 11 bases remaining between them. As DNA, the CDR3 is TGTGCCACCAGCGTTCTCGGAGGTGAAAAACTGTTTTTT. Translation gives CATSVLGGEKLFF.

The chain uses TRBV5-1 and TRBJ2-2, with TRBD2 matching over 10 bases. Germline values: CDR1 SGHRS, CDR2 YFSETQ. J gave up 1 base and V 2 bases, and 2 bases lay outside the gene matches. The CDR3 spans 16 residues. The CDR3 is CASSFLAGENTGELFF. CDR3 bases: TGCGCCAGCAGCTTCCTAGCGGGGGAGAACACCGGGGAGCTGTTTTTT.

V and J are TRBV7-9 and TRBJ2-1, with 8 bases matching TRBD1. CDR3 length equals 15 residues. After removal of 3 bases from V and 5 bases from J, the junction contained 6 bases not matched to a gene. Germline V gene sequence: CDR1 SEHNR, CDR2 FQNEAQ (reference sequence). The CDR3 region is CASSFYTGGNNEQFF. The CDR3, as DNA: TGTGCCAGCAGCTTTTATACAGGGGGAAACAATGAGCAGTTCTTC.

This clone has only one observation. The chain carries TRBV3-1 (or the pseudogene TRBV3-2) and TRBJ2-1; 7 bases match TRBD2. Germline trimming cut 0 bases from V and 1 base from J; bases unmatched to any gene: 0. From germline, CDR1 is LGHDT and CDR2 YNNKEL (reference sequence). CDR3 length: 15 residues. The CDR3 DNA follows: TGTGCCAGCAGCCAAGACGGGGGGTCCTACAATGAGCAGTTCTTC. Amino acids: CASSQDGGSYNEQFF.

The CDR3, as DNA: TGTGCCAGCAGTCCAGGGGGAGGTAATGAAAAACTGTTTTTT. Protein sequence: CASSPGGGNEKLFF. This chain joins TRBV3-1 (or the pseudogene TRBV3-2) and TRBJ1-4; 7 nucleotides line up with TRBD1. There are 14 residues in the CDR3. Germline CDR1 LGHDT, CDR2 YNNKEL (reference sequence). With V trimmed by 6 bases and J by 4 bases, 5 bases remained unmatched.

The rearrangement links TRBV3-1 (or the pseudogene TRBV3-2) to TRBJ1-2, with D possibly matching TRBD1 (6 bases). Germline V gives CDR1 LGHDT, CDR2 YNNKEL (reference sequence). The CDR3 length is 11 residues. The germline V and J ends were trimmed by 5 bases and 8 bases, with 9 bases remaining between them. The CDR3 reads CASSSRGGYTF. Here the CDR3 DNA reads TGTGCCAGCAGCTCCAGGGGCGGCTACACCTTC.

The gene calls are TRBV30 and TRBJ2-5, with 11 bases lining up with TRBD2. There are 15 residues in the CDR3. V lost 0 bases, J lost 6 bases, and 6 bases stayed unmatched. The germline CDR1 and CDR2 sequences are GTSNPN and SVGIG (reference sequence). This chain's CDR3 is CAWSVLAGGMKTQYF. The CDR3 nucleotides are TGTGCCTGGAGTGTCCTAGCGGGGGGTATGAAGACCCAGTACTTC.

This rearrangement joins TRBV9 to TRBJ2-1, with D tentatively TRBD1 or TRBD2 (6 bases each). This CDR3 is 13 amino acids long. The germline gives CDR1 SGDLS, CDR2 YYNGEE. Deletions cut 2 bases from V and 7 bases from J, with 10 bases between. The DNA of the CDR3 is TGTGCCAGCAGCGTGACGGGGGCGAATGAGCAGTTCTTC. Encoded protein: CASSVTGANEQFF.

V and J are TRBV5-4 and TRBJ2-1, with D perhaps matching TRBD1 (5 bases). The CDR3 spans 15 residues. Trimming removed 2 bases from V and 5 bases from J, with 14 bases in between. The germline V gene encodes CDR1 SGHNT and CDR2 YYREEE (reference sequence). The CDR3 DNA is TGTGCCAGCAGCTTTGGGGTTTGGACACACAATGAGCAGTTCTTC. Translating gives CASSFGVWTHNEQFF.

The chain uses TRBV5-5 and TRBJ1-3; no clear D. The V end was cut by 1 base, the J end by 0 bases, with 5 bases between. CDR1 is SGHKS, CDR2 YYEKEE, per germline (reference sequence). The CDR3 runs to 14 residues. CDR3 in amino acids: CASSLPSSGNTIYF. DNA of the CDR3: TGTGCCAGCAGCTTGCCTAGCTCTGGAAACACCATATATTTT.

This chain connects TRBV4-2 to TRBJ2-2; D may be TRBD1 or TRBD2 (6 bases each). Trimming removed 1 base at V and 4 bases at J, with 13 bases between. Germline V lookup: CDR1 LGHNA, CDR2 YNFKEQ. The CDR3 runs 16 residues. CDR3 in amino acids: CASSQVPGAVTGELFF. Here the CDR3 DNA reads TGTGCCAGCAGCCAAGTCCCGGGGGCGGTCACCGGGGAGCTGTTTTTT.

This sequence joins TRBV4-3 and TRBJ1-2; 7 nucleotides agree with TRBD1. CDR1 is LGHNA, CDR2 YSLEER, per germline. The CDR3 length is 16 residues. The V gene end was trimmed by 0 bases and the J gene end by 4 bases; junction bases not matched to a gene: 8. The CDR3 sequence: CASSQEGTVNGYGYTF. Here the CDR3 DNA reads TGCGCCAGCAGCCAAGAAGGGACAGTCAACGGCTATGGCTACACCTTC.

The chain uses TRBV18 and TRBJ1-2; TRBD1 matches 7 bases. J gave up 5 bases and V 2 bases, and 5 bases lay outside the gene matches. This CDR3 region has 14 residues. The V gene's germline CDR1 is KGHSH and CDR2 LQKENI. CDR3 in amino acids: CASSPGTDVYGYTF. CDR3 nucleotide sequence: TGTGCCAGCTCACCAGGGACAGACGTTTATGGCTACACCTTC. The whole variable domain, remainder taken from reference TRBV18 and TRBJ1-2, is NAGVMQNPRHLVRRRGQEARLRCSPMKGHSHVYWYRQLPEEGLKFMVYLQKENIIDESGMPKERFSAEFPKEGPSILRIQQVVRGDSAAYFCASSPGTDVYGYTFGSGTRLTVV.

The rearrangement joins TRBV5-1 to TRBJ1-1, with D maybe TRBD1 (6 bases). V gave up 4 bases and J gave up 7 bases, with 29 bases separating them. The CDR3 runs to 18 residues. Germline values: CDR1 SGHRS, CDR2 YFSETQ. CDR3 loop: CASSTSPHGQGREGEAFF. In DNA form, the CDR3 reads TGCGCCAGCAGCACGAGCCCACATGGTCAGGGGCGAGAGGGTGAAGCTTTCTTT.

This clone was observed a handful of times. The CDR3 DNA sequence: TGCGCCAGCAGGGCCGGGACAGGGGACGGCTACACCTTC. Amino acids: CASRAGTGDGYTF. This chain joins TRBV5-1 and TRBJ1-2, with 10 nucleotides matching TRBD1. The CDR3 has 13 residues. The J segment lost 8 bases and the V segment lost 5 bases, leaving 6 bases of the junction unmatched. Germline V gene lookup returns CDR1 SGHRS and CDR2 YFSETQ.

This clone showed up just a few times. The chain combines TRBV11-2 with TRBJ2-7, with D tentatively TRBD1 (6 bases). V lost 10 bases and J lost 0, with 19 bases in between. Germline CDR1 SGHAT, CDR2 FQNNGV. This CDR3 has 15 amino acids. DNA for the CDR3: TGTGCCACCCAGGTGGCGCTAGGGGGCTCCTACGAGCAGTACTTC. Its protein is CATQVALGGSYEQYF.